Reported below is one T cell receptor beta chain. What it binds is not known. CDR3 size: 16 residues. V shed 3 bases, J shed 0 bases, and the junction held 5 bases outside the gene matches. Germline V gene sequence: CDR1 SGDLS, CDR2 YYNGEE. These data originate in a study of PD-1 blockade in classical Hodgkin lymphoma. Overall study: Patients were treated with nivolumab at 3 mg/kg, and this was given intravenously every 2 weeks. Whole-study findings and limits: Researchers reported that CD4+ TCR diversity, though not CD8+, rose significantly by C4D1.

Indicated time point: cycle 4 day 1 (C4D1), after five to seven weeks of nivolumab. All the patients suffered relapse after autologous stem cell transplantation, and brentuximab vedotin exposure differed. From thawed PBMCs, magnetic negative selection was used to isolate the CD8+ T cells. The table came from immunoSEQ multiplex PCR; TCRdb's copy has only in-frame clones and leaves some out. The sample carries about 3,800 clones, about 62% recorded once. The chain couples TRBV9 to TRBJ2-1; 8 bases match TRBD2. This sample comprised CD8+ T cells from blood, obtained before the fourth cycle of nivolumab. The source of this sequence is a human donor with classical Hodgkin lymphoma. CDR3 in amino acids: CASSAIAGSSYNEQFF. The CDR3 DNA reads TGTGCCAGCAGCGCAATAGCGGGGAGCTCCTACAATGAGCAGTTCTTC.